This TCR beta chain originates from a study of blood T cell repertoires in COVID-19. Study summary: Acute-phase and convalescent COVID-19 samples originated in the United States, Italy and Spain.

Germline V lookup: CDR1 SGHNT, CDR2 YENEEA. The CDR3 extends over 13 amino acids. The ends were cut back, 0 bases at V and 8 bases at J, with 10 bases in the middle. Method: immunoSEQ multiplex PCR; TCRdb's copy keeps in-frame clones and lacks some. The repertoire holds under 300,000 clones, with around nine tenths as singletons. J is TRBJ1-2 and V is TRBV11-3; unclear D gene. Sequencing was performed on peripheral blood. This receptor was taken from a woman between 40 and 50 years old who had recovered from COVID-19. The CDR3 region is CASSLDLSGGYTF. The CDR3 nucleotides are TGTGCCAGCAGCTTAGACCTTTCGGGAGGCTACACCTTC.